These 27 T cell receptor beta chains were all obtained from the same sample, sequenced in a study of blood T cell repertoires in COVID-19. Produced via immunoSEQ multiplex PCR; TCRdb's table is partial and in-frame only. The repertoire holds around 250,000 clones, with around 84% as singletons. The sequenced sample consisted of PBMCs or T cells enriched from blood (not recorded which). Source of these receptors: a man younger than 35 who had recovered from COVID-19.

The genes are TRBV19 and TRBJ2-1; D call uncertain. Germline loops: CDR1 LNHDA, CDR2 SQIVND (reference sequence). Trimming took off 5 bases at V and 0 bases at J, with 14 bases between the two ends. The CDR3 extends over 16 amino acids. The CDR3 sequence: CASSSRLQDSYNEQFF. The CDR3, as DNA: TGTGCCAGTAGTTCCCGGTTGCAGGACTCCTACAATGAGCAGTTCTTC.

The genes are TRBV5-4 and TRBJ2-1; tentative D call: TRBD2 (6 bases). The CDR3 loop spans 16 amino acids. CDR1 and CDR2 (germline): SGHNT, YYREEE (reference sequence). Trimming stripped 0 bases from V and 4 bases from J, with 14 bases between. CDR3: CASSLGGLGGYNEQFF. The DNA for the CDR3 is TGTGCCAGCAGCTTGGGGGGACTGGGGGGATACAATGAGCAGTTCTTC.

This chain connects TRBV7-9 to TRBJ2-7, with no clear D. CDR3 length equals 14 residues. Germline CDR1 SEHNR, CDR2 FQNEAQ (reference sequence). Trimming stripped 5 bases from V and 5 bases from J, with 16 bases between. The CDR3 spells CASSPYQGEDEQYF. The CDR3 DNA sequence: TGTGCCAGCAGCCCCTATCAAGGAGAAGACGAGCAGTACTTC.

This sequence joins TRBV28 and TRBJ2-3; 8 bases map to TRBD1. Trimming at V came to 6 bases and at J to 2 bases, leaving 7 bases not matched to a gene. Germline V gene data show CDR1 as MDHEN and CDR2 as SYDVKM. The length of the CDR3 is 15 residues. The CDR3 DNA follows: TGTGCCAGCAGATCCAGGGGGCGAGCCACAGATACGCAGTATTTT. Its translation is CASRSRGRATDTQYF.

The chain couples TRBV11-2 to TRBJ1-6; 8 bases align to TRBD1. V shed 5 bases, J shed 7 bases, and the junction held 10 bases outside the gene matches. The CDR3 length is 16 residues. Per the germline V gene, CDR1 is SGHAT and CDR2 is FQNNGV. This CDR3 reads CASSSTRTGPNSPLHF. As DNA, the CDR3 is TGTGCCAGCAGCAGCACCCGGACAGGGCCCAATTCACCCCTCCACTTT.

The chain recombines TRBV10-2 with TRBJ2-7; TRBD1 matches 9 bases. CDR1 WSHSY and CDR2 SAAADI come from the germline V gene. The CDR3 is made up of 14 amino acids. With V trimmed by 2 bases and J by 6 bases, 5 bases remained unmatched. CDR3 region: CASSEGQGFPEQYF. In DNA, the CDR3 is TGCGCCAGCAGTGAGGGACAGGGGTTCCCCGAGCAGTACTTC.

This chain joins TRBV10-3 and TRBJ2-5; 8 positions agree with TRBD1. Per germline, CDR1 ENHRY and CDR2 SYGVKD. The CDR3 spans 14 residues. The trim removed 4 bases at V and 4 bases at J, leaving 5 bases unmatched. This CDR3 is CAISGGTGLETQYF. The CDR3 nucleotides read TGTGCCATCAGTGGGGGGACAGGACTAGAGACCCAGTACTTC.

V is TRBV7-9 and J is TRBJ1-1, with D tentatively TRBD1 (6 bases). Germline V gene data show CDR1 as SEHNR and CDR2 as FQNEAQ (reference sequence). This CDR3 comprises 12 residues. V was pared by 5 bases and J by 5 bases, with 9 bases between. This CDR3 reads CASSARGTEAFF. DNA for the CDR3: TGTGCCAGCAGCGCCAGGGGTACTGAAGCTTTCTTT.

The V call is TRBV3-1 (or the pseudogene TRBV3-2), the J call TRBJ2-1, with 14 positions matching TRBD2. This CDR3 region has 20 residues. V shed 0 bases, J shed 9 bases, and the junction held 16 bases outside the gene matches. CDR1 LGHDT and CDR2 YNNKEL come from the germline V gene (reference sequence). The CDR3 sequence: CASSQDPGLAGGRGSSEQFF. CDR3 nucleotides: TGTGCCAGCAGCCAAGACCCCGGACTAGCGGGAGGCCGGGGGAGTAGTGAGCAGTTCTTC.

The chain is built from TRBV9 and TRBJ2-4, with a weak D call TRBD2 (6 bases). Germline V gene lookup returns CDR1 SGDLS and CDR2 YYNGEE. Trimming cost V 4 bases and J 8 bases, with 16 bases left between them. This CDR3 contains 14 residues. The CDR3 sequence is CASSPFGRIDIQYF. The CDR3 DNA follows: TGTGCCAGCAGCCCCTTCGGGAGAATAGACATTCAGTACTTC.

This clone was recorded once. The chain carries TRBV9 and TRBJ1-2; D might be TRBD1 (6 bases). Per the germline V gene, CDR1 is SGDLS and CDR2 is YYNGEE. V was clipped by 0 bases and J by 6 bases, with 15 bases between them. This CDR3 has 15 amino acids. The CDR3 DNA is TGTGCCAGCAGCGTAGGGGTTGCAGGGGCGGATGGCTACACCTTC. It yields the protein CASSVGVAGADGYTF.

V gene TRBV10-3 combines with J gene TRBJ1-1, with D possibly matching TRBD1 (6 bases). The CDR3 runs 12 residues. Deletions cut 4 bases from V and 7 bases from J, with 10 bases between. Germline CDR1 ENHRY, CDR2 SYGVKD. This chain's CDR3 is CAISAGTSEAFF. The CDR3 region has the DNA TGTGCCATCAGTGCTGGGACAAGTGAAGCTTTCTTT.

The CDR3 DNA is TGTGCCACCAGCGAGGACATCAACGAGCAGTACTTC. It specifies CATSEDINEQYF. The chain couples TRBV15 to TRBJ2-7; D is possibly TRBD1 (5 bases). Looked up from germline, CDR1 is LNHNV and CDR2 is YYDKDF (reference sequence). V was cut by 5 bases and J by 5 bases, with 10 bases left in between. This CDR3 has 12 amino acids.

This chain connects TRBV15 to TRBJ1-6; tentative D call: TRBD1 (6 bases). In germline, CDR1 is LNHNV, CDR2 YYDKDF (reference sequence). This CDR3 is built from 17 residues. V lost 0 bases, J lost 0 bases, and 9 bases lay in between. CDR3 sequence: CATSRDGQSSYNSPLHF. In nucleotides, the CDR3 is TGTGCCACCAGCAGAGATGGACAGAGCTCCTATAATTCACCCCTCCACTTT.

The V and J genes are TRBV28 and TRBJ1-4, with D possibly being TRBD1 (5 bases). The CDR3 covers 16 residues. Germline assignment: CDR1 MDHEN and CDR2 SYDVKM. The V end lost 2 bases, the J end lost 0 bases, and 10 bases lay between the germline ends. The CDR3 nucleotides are TGTGCCAGCAGTTTACAAGGGGCTGCAACTAATGAAAAACTGTTTTTT. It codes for CASSLQGAATNEKLFF. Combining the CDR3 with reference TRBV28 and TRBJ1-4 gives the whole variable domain DVKVTQSSRYLVKRTGEKVFLECVQDMDHENMFWYRQDPGLGLRLIYFSYDVKMKEKGDIPEGYSVSREKKERFSLILESASTNQTSMYLCASSLQGAATNEKLFFGSGTQLSVL.

The CDR3 here is CASSRSGTSANEQFF. The DNA for the CDR3 is TGTGCCAGCAGCCGCTCCGGGACTAGCGCCAATGAGCAGTTCTTC. The rearrangement links TRBV11-3 to TRBJ2-1; the match to TRBD2 covers 10 bases. J lost 6 bases, V lost 5 bases, and 7 bases had no gene match. The germline V gene encodes CDR1 SGHNT and CDR2 YENEEA. The CDR3 is 15 residues long.

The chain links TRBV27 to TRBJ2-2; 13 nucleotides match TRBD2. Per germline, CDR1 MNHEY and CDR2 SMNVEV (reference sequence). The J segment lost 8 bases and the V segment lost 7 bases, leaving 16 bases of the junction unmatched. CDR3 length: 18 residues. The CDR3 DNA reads TGTGCCAGCACCCAGATTGGACTAGCGGGAGTTGGTTTTGGGGAGCTGTTTTTT. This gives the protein CASTQIGLAGVGFGELFF.

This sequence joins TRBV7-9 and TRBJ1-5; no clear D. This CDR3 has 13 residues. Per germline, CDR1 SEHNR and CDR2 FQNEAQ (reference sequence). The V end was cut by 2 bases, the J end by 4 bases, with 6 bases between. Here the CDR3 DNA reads TGTGCCAGCAGCTTACCGGGGAATCAGCCCCAGCATTTT. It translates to CASSLPGNQPQHF.

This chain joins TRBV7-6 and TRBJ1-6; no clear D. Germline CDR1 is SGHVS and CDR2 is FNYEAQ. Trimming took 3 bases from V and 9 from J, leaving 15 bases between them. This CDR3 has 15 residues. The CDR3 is CASSLTSSRGSPLHF. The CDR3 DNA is TGTGCCAGCAGCTTGACATCAAGTCGGGGTTCACCCCTCCACTTT.

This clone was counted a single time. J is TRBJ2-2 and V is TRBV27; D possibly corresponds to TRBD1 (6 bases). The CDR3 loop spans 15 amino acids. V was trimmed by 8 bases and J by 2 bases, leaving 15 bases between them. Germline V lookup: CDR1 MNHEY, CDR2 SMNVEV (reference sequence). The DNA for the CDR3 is TGTGCCAGCTCCCCCCCCAGGGGCAACACCGGGGAGCTGTTTTTT. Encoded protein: CASSPPRGNTGELFF.

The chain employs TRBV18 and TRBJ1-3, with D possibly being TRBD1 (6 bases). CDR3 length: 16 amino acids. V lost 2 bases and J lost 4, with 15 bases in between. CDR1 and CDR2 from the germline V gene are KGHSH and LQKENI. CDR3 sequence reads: CASSPRAGALGNTIYF. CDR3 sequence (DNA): TGTGCCAGCTCACCAAGGGCAGGGGCGCTAGGAAACACCATATATTTT.

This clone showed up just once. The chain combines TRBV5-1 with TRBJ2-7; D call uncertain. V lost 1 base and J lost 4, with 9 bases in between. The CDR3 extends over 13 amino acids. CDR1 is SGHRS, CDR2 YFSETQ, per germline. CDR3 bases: TGCGCCAGCAGCTTGAACACAGAATACGAGCAGTACTTC. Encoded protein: CASSLNTEYEQYF.

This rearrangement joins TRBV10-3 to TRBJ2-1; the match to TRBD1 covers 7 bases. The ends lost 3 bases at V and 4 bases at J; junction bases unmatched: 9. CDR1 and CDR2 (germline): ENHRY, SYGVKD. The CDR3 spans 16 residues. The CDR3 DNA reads TGTGCCATCAGTGATCCAGGACAGGTTAGATACAATGAGCAGTTCTTC. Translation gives CAISDPGQVRYNEQFF.

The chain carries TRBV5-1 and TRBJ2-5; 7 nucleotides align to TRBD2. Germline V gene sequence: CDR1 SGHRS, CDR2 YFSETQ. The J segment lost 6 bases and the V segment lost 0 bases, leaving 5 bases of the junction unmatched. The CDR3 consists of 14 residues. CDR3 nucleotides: TGCGCCAGCAGCTTGGACCGGGACTATCAGACCCAGTACTTC. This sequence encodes CASSLDRDYQTQYF.

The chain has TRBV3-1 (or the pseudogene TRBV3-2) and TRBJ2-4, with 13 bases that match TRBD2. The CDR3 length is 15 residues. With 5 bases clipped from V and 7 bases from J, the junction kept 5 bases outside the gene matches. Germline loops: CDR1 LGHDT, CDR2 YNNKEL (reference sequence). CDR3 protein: CASSLLAGGPNIQYF. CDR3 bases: TGTGCCAGCAGCTTACTAGCGGGGGGGCCCAACATTCAGTACTTC.

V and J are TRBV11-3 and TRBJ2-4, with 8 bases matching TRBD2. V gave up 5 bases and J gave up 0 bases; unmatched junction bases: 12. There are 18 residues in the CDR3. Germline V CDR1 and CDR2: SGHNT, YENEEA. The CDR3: CASSTGTRRNVAKNIQYF. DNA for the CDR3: TGTGCCAGCAGCACAGGGACTAGACGAAACGTAGCCAAAAACATTCAGTACTTC.

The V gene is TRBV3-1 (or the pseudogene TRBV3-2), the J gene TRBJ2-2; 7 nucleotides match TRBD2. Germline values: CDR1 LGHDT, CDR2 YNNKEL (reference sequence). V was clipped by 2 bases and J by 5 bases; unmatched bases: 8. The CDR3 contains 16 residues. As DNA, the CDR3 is TGTGCCAGCAGCCAATTGACGCGGGGGAAAACCGGGGAGCTGTTTTTT. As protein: CASSQLTRGKTGELFF.